The 10 T cell receptor beta chains given below trace back to one sample, sequenced in a study of blood T cell repertoires in COVID-19. The protocol was immunoSEQ multiplex PCR, while the TCRdb copy is restricted to in-frame clones and leaves out a portion. The sample includes more than 110,000 clones, 75% to 85% of them seen just once. Material for sequencing was peripheral blood. Source of these receptors: a woman aged 80 or older with acute or convalescent COVID-19.

The chain has TRBV7-8 and TRBJ1-5; no clear D gene. CDR1 is SGHVS and CDR2 is FQNEAQ in the germline V gene. The CDR3 covers 14 residues. Trimming removed 0 bases from V and 4 bases from J, with 7 bases in between. CDR3 sequence: CASSLAHGNQPQHF. CDR3 DNA sequence: TGTGCCAGCAGCTTAGCGCACGGGAATCAGCCCCAGCATTTT.

CDR3 amino acids: CASSLDKTAANEKLFF. CDR3 DNA: TGTGCCAGCAGTTTAGATAAGACAGCCGCGAATGAAAAACTGTTTTTT. The rearrangement joins TRBV28 to TRBJ1-4, with D possibly being TRBD1 (5 bases). Germline V lookup: CDR1 MDHEN, CDR2 SYDVKM. Trimming left V 2 bases short and J 5 bases short, with 15 bases between. This CDR3 has 16 amino acids. The full variable domain, with the rest looked up from reference TRBV28 and TRBJ1-4, is DVKVTQSSRYLVKRTGEKVFLECVQDMDHENMFWYRQDPGLGLRLIYFSYDVKMKEKGDIPEGYSVSREKKERFSLILESASTNQTSMYLCASSLDKTAANEKLFFGSGTQLSVL.

This clone has just a few counts. The chain is built from TRBV7-2 and TRBJ1-2, with a possible D match to TRBD1 (6 bases). The CDR3 covers 17 residues. V shed 6 bases and J shed 7 bases, with 27 bases lying between them. Germline V gene data show CDR1 as SGHTA and CDR2 as FQGNSA. This CDR3 reads CASSSRSGGFLYFGYTF. The CDR3 bases are TGTGCCAGCAGTTCCCGGTCGGGGGGCTTTTTATACTTTGGCTACACCTTC. The whole variable domain, remainder taken from reference TRBV7-2 and TRBJ1-2, is GAGVSQSPSNKVTEKGKDVELRCDPISGHTALYWYRQSLGQGLEFLIYFQGNSAPDKSGLPSDRFSAERTGGSVSTLTIQRTQQEDSAVYLCASSSRSGGFLYFGYTFGSGTRLTVV.

The table lists this clone with a few counts. The V and J genes are TRBV7-2 and TRBJ2-1; 13 positions agree with TRBD2. The junction had 10 bases not matched to a gene; V was cut back by 2 bases and J by 15 bases. The CDR3 runs 15 residues. Germline loops: CDR1 SGHTA, CDR2 FQGNSA. This CDR3 is CASSLKTSGGSSGFF. In nucleotides, the CDR3 is TGTGCCAGCAGCTTAAAGACTAGCGGGGGGTCGTCCGGGTTCTTC.

This clone was recorded a few times. This chain uses TRBV10-3 with TRBJ1-6; D is ambiguous. The germline V and J ends were trimmed by 10 bases and 0 bases, with 13 bases remaining between them. CDR3 size: 15 residues. CDR1 is ENHRY, CDR2 SYGVKD, per germline. The CDR3 is CATHNASSYNSPLHF. The CDR3 DNA follows: TGTGCCACCCACAACGCAAGCTCCTATAATTCACCCCTCCACTTT.

The rearrangement joins TRBV11-3 to TRBJ2-5; 10 nucleotides match TRBD2. The CDR3 extends over 21 amino acids. Germline trimming cut 0 bases from V and 3 bases from J; bases unmatched to any gene: 19. Germline V gene sequence: CDR1 SGHNT, CDR2 YENEEA. CDR3 DNA: TGTGCCAGCAGCTTAGATCCCGGACAGAGTAGCGGGAGGTTTAGAGAAGAGACCCAGTACTTC. This translates into CASSLDPGQSSGRFREETQYF.

The rearrangement links TRBV5-1 to TRBJ1-5, with 8 bases matching TRBD1. Per germline, CDR1 SGHRS and CDR2 YFSETQ. Germline trimming cut 4 bases from V and 6 bases from J; bases unmatched to any gene: 6. This CDR3 has 14 amino acids. This CDR3 reads CASSLGQGGQPQHF. DNA of the CDR3: TGCGCCAGCAGCCTTGGACAGGGCGGTCAGCCCCAGCATTTT.

This rearrangement joins TRBV24-1 to TRBJ1-1; the match to TRBD1 covers 8 bases. Looked up from germline, CDR1 is KGHDR and CDR2 is SFDVKD. J was trimmed by 5 bases and V by 10 bases; bases with no gene match: 8. The CDR3 is made up of 13 amino acids. This CDR3 reads CATQQQGVTEAFF. The DNA of the CDR3 is TGTGCCACGCAACAACAGGGGGTTACTGAAGCTTTCTTT.

This sequence joins TRBV5-1 and TRBJ2-7; 8 bases are shared with TRBD2. The V gene end was trimmed by 2 bases and the J gene end by 3 bases; junction bases not matched to a gene: 7. The CDR3 sequence is 15 residues long. Germline V gene lookup returns CDR1 SGHRS and CDR2 YFSETQ. The CDR3 region has the DNA TGCGCCAGCAGCTTAAATAGCGGGGCCAACTACGAGCAGTACTTC. This gives the protein CASSLNSGANYEQYF.

The chain couples TRBV18 to TRBJ1-6; the D is unclear. The germline CDR1 and CDR2 sequences are KGHSH and LQKENI. Trimming removed 6 bases at V and 7 bases at J, with 7 bases between. This CDR3 is 12 amino acids long. CDR3 loop: CASSQMNSPLHF. The CDR3 DNA reads TGTGCCAGCTCCCAGATGAATTCACCCCTCCACTTT.